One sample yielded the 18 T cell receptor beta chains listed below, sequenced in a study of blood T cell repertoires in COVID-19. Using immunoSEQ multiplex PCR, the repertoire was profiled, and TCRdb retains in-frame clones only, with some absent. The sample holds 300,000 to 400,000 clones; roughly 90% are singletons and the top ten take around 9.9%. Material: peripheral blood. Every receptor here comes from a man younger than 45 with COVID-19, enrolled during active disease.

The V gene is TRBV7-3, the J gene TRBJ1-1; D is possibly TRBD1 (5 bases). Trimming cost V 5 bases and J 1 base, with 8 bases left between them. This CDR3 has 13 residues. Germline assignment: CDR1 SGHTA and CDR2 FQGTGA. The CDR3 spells CASSAGQNTEAFF. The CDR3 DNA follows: TGTGCCAGCAGCGCTGGACAGAACACTGAAGCTTTCTTT.

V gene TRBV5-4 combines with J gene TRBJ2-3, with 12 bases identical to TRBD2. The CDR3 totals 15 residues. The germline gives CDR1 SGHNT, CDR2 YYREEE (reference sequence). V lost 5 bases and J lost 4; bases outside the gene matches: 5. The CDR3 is CASRNPSGGADTQYF. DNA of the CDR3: TGTGCCAGCAGGAACCCTAGCGGGGGGGCAGATACGCAGTATTTT.

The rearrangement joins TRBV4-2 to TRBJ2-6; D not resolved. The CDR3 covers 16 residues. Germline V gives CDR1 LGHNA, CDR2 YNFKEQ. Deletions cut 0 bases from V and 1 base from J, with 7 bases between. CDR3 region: CASSQDWASGANVLTF. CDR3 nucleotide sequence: TGTGCCAGCAGCCAAGATTGGGCTTCTGGGGCCAACGTCCTGACTTTC.

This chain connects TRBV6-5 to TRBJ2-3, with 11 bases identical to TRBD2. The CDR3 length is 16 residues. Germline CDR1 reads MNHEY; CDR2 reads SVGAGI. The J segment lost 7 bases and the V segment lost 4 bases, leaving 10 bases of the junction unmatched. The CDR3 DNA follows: TGTGCCAGCAGTTTAATGTTAGCGGGAGGGCCCAATACGCAGTATTTT. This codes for CASSLMLAGGPNTQYF.

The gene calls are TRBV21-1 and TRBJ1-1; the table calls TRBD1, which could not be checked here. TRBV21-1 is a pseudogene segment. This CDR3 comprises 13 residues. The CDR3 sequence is CASSNRANTEAFF. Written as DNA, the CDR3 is TGTGCCAGCTCGAACAGGGCGAACACTGAAGCTTTCTTT.

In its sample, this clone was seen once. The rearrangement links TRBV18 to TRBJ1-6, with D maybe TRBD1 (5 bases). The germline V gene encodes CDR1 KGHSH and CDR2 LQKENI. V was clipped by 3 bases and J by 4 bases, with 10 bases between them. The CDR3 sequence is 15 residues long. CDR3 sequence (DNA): TGTGCCAGCTCACCCTACGACAGTTATAATTCACCCCTCCACTTT. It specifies CASSPYDSYNSPLHF.

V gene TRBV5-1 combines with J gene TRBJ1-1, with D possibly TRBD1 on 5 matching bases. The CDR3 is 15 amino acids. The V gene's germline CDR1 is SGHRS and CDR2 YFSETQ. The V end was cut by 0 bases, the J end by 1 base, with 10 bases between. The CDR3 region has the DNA TGCGCCAGCAGCTTGGGGGAGGGGAGGAACACTGAAGCTTTCTTT. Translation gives CASSLGEGRNTEAFF.

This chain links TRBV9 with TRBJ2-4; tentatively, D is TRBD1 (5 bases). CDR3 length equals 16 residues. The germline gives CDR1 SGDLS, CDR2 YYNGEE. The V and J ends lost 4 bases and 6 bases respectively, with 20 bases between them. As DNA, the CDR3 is TGTGCCAGCAGCTCACAGCTCAGGGATCCGGGAAACATTCAGTACTTC. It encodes CASSSQLRDPGNIQYF.

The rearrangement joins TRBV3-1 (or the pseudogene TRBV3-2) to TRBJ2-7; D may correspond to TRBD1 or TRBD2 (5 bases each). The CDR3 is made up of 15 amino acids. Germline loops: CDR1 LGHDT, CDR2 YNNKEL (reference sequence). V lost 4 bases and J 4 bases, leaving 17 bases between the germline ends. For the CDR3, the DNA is TGTGCCAGCAGCCGAGAGGGGCAAGTCGGGTACGAGCAGTACTTC. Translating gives CASSREGQVGYEQYF.

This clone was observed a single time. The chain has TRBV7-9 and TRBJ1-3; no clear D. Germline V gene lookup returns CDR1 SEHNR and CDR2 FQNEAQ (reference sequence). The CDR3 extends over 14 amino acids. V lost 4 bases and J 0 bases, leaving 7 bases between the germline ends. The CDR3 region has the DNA TGTGCCAGCAGCTACGGGGTCTCTGGAAACACCATATATTTT. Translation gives CASSYGVSGNTIYF.

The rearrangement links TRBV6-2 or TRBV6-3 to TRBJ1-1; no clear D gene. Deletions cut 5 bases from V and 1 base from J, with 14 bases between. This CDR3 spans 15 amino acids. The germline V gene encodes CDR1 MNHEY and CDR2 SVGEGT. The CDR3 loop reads CASSAIKSGNTEAFF. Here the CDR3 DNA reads TGTGCCAGCAGTGCGATTAAAAGTGGGAACACTGAAGCTTTCTTT.

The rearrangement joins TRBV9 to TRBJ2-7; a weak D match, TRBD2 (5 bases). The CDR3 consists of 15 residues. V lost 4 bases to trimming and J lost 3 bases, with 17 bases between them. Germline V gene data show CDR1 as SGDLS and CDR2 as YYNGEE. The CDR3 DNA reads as TGTGCCAGCAGCACCCTGGAAGAGGGATTCTACGAGCAGTACTTC. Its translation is CASSTLEEGFYEQYF.

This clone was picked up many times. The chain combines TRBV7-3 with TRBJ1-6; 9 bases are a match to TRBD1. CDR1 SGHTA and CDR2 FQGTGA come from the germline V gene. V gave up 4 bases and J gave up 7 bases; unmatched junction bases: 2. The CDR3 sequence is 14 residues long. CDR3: CASSSGTGNSPLHF. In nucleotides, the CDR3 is TGTGCCAGCAGCTCCGGGACAGGGAATTCACCCCTCCACTTT.

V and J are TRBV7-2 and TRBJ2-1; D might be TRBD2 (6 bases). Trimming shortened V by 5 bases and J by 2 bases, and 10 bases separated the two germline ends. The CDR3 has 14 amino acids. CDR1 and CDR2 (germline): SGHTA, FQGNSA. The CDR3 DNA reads TGTGCCAGCAGCCCCGGGGGTACCTACAATGAGCAGTTCTTC. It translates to CASSPGGTYNEQFF.

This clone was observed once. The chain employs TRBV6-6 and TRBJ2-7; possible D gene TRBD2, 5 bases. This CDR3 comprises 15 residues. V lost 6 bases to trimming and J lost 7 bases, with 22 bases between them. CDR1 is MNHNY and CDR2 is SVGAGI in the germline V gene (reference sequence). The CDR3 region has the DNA TGTGCCAGCAGCATGACAAGAGAGGGAACTAGTGAGCAGTACTTC. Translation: CASSMTREGTSEQYF.

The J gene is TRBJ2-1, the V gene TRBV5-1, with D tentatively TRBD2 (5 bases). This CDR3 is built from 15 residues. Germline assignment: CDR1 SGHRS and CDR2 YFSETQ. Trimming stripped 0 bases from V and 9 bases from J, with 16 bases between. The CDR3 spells CASSLDAGNNGEQFF. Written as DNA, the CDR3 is TGCGCCAGCAGCTTGGATGCGGGCAACAACGGTGAGCAGTTCTTC.

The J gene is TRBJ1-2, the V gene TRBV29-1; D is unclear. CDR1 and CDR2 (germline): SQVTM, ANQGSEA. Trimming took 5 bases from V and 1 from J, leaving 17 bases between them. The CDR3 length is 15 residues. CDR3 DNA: TGCAGCGTTCCCCGCCCTGACTTTCTTAACTATGGCTACACCTTC. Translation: CSVPRPDFLNYGYTF.

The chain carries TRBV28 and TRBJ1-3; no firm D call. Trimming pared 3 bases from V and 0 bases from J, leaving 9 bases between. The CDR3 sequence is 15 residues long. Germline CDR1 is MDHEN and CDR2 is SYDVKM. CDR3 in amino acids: CASSFPSGSGNTIYF. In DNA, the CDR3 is TGTGCCAGCAGTTTCCCCAGCGGCTCTGGAAACACCATATATTTT.